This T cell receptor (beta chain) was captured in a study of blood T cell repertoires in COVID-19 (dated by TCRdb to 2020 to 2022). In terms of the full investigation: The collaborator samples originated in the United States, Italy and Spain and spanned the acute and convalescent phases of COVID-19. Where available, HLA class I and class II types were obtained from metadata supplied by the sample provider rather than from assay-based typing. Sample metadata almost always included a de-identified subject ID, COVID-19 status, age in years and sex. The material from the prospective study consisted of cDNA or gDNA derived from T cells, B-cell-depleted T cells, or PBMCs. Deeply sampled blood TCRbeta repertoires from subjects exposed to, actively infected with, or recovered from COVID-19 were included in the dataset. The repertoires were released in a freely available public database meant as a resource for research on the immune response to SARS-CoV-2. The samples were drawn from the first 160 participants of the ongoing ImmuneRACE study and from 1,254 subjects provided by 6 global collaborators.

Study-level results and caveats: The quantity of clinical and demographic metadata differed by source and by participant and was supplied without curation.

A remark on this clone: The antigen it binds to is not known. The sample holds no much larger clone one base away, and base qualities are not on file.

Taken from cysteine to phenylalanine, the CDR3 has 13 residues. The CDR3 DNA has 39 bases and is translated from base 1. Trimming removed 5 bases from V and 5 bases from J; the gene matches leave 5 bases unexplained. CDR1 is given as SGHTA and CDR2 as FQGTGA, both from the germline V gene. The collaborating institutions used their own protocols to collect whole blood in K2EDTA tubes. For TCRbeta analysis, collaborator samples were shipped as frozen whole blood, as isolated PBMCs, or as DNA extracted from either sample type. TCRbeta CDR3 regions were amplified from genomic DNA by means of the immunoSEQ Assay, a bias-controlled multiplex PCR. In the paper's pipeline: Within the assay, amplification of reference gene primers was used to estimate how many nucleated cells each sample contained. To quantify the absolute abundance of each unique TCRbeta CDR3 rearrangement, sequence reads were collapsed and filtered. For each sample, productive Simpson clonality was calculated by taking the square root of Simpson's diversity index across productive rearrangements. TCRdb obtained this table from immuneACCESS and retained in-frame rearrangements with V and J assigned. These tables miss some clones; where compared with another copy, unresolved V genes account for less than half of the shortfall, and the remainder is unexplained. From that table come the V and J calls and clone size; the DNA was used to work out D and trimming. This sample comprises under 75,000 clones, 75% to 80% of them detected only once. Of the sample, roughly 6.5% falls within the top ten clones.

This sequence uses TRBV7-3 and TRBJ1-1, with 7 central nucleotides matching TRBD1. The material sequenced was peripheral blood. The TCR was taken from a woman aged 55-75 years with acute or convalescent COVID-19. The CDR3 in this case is CASSRYRGTEAFF. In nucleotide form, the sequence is TGTGCCAGCAGCCGATACAGGGGAACTGAAGCTTTCTTT.